What follows describes a single T cell receptor beta chain. These data come from a study of blood T cell repertoires in COVID-19. About the study: COVID-19 samples, acute and convalescent, were from the United States, Italy and Spain. T cells, B-cell-depleted T cells, or PBMCs provided the cDNA or gDNA that served as material.

Original handling: Amplifying reference gene primers gave estimates of nucleated cell counts. The repertoire was sequenced with immunoSEQ multiplex PCR; TCRdb's copy has only in-frame clones and lacks some. V and J calls and clone size are copied from that table; D and trimming were computed from the DNA. The sample holds 180,000 or so clones, around 85% seen once. The germline V and J ends were trimmed by 3 bases and 1 base, with 12 bases remaining between them. The CDR3 covers 15 residues. Per germline, CDR1 SGHRS and CDR2 YFSETQ. This receptor was identified in a woman aged 60-70 years with acute or convalescent COVID-19. This chain links TRBV5-1 with TRBJ2-3; D possibly corresponds to TRBD2 (5 bases). The sample consisted of peripheral blood. DNA of the CDR3: TGCGCCAGCAGCTCAACTAGGAGTCGCACAGATACGCAGTATTTT. Its protein is CASSSTRSRTDTQYF. Full variable domain (missing parts from reference TRBV5-1 and TRBJ2-3): KAGVTQTPRYLIKTRGQQVTLSCSPISGHRSVSWYQQTPGQGLQFLFEYFSETQRNKGNFPGRFSGRQFSNSRSEMNVSTLELGDSALYLCASSSTRSRTDTQYFGPGTRLTVL.